The sequence of this T cell receptor (beta chain) was determined in a study of cytomegalovirus exposure and HLA in healthy donors. Germline V CDR1 and CDR2: SGHRS, YFSETQ. This CDR3 has 17 amino acids. With 0 bases clipped from V and 5 bases from J, the junction kept 7 bases outside the gene matches. Sequencing used immunoSEQ multiplex PCR; TCRdb keeps in-frame clones, though not all of them. The sample consists of roughly 270,000 clones, 88% of them appearing once. Specimen: PBMCs. The rearrangement joins TRBV5-1 to TRBJ2-2, with TRBD2 matching 10 bases. This TCR derives from a woman aged 18-35 years in good health and CMV-seronegative. CDR3 sequence (DNA): TGCGCCAGCAGCTTGGAGGCTAGCGGGAGAGGAACCGGGGAGCTGTTTTTT. Protein sequence: CASSLEASGRGTGELFF.